This TCR beta chain was retrieved from a study of blood T cell repertoires in COVID-19. Study-wide background: PBMCs, B-cell-depleted T cells, or T cells provided the cDNA or gDNA that made up the material.

Germline CDR1 is SNHLY and CDR2 is FYNNEI. The CDR3 is made up of 14 amino acids. After removal of 7 bases from V and 4 bases from J, the junction contained 6 bases not matched to a gene. Methods used by the authors: Amplification of reference gene primers was used by the study to estimate nucleated cell counts. The data were produced by immunoSEQ multiplex PCR, yet TCRdb's version contains in-frame clones alone and is incomplete. The D gene and trimming were derived from the DNA, and the V and J assignments and clone size from that table. The table records roughly 98,000 clones, approximately 80% of them present only once.

V usage is TRBV2 and J usage is TRBJ2-3; 9 positions agree with TRBD2. This receptor was identified in a man aged 65 to 85 with active or convalescent COVID-19. Sequencing was carried out using peripheral blood. CDR3 nucleotide sequence: TGTGCCAGCACGGTAGCGGGGGTTCCAGATACGCAGTATTTT. This codes for CASTVAGVPDTQYF.